This T cell receptor beta chain was obtained from a study of shared T cell receptors in the human thymus. There are 14 residues in the CDR3. V dropped 7 bases and J dropped 3; count of bases not matched to a gene: 5. CDR1 and CDR2 from the germline V gene are LNHDA and SQIVND (reference sequence). Sequencing was performed with immunoSEQ multiplex PCR; in TCRdb, only in-frame clones are kept and a portion is missing. In the table there are about 380,000 clones, about 95% of which are singletons. This sequence originates from a human donor. Sequencing was carried out using thymocytes. J is TRBJ2-1 and V is TRBV19; 8 bases align to TRBD2. CDR3 sequence reads: CASKLADIYNEQFF. CDR3 nucleotide sequence: TGTGCCAGTAAACTAGCGGATATCTACAATGAGCAGTTCTTC.